Below, one T cell receptor beta chain is given with its context. This entry belongs to a study of blood T cell repertoires in COVID-19. The wider study: COVID-19 samples, acute and convalescent, were from the United States, Italy and Spain. Sources were T cells, B-cell-depleted T cells, or PBMCs; the material itself was cDNA or gDNA.

Under the authors' procedure: Counts of nucleated cells, estimated from reference gene primer amplification, were obtained. Sequenced by immunoSEQ multiplex PCR; TCRdb stores in-frame clones only, minus some. D and trimming come from the DNA, and the V and J calls and clone size come from that table. The repertoire includes about 50,000 clones, roughly four fifths of them detected once, and more than 2.5% sits in the top ten. This clonotype originated in a woman between 55 and 75 years old with acute or convalescent COVID-19. Sample: peripheral blood.

The CDR3 loop is CAWSVGAGSGNTIYF. The CDR3 coding sequence is TGTGCCTGGAGTGTAGGGGCAGGGTCGGGAAACACCATATATTTT. The chain uses TRBV30 and TRBJ1-3; a weak D match, TRBD1 (5 bases). The CDR3 length is 15 residues. The V and J ends lost 0 bases and 4 bases respectively, with 13 bases between them. CDR1 and CDR2 (germline): GTSNPN, SVGIG (reference sequence). The full variable domain, with the rest looked up from reference TRBV30 and TRBJ1-3, is SQTIHQWPATLVQPVGSPLSLECTVEGTSNPNLYWYRQAAGRGLQLLFYSVGIGQISSEVPQNLSASRPQDRQFILSSKKLLLSDSGFYLCAWSVGAGSGNTIYFGEGSWLTVV.